This entry is about one TCR beta chain. Grouping used clinical history reported by participants in a survey and questionnaire. The record originates from a study of blood T cell repertoires in COVID-19. Looking at the study overall: The cDNA or gDNA used as material had been derived from T cells, B-cell-depleted T cells, or PBMCs.

TCRdb keeps only in-frame clones here, not all; method: immunoSEQ multiplex PCR. The table lists 350,000 to 450,000 clones, roughly 88% of them singletons. This TCR was recovered from a woman aged 18-29 years who had been exposed to COVID-19. Source material: PBMCs or T cells enriched from blood (not recorded which).

In DNA, the CDR3 is TGTGCCAGCAGTTTCGGAGGAGGTGGGAATCAGCCCCAGCATTTT. Amino acids: CASSFGGGGNQPQHF. The V and J genes are TRBV28 and TRBJ1-5; D remains ambiguous. The CDR3 totals 15 residues. Trimming left V 3 bases short and J 4 bases short, with 13 bases between. The germline CDR1 and CDR2 sequences are MDHEN and SYDVKM.